These 25 T cell receptor beta chains were sequenced from one sample in a study of cytomegalovirus exposure and HLA in healthy donors. With 60 Vbeta and 13 Jbeta primers, the PCR was carried out. Repertoires were generated with immunoSEQ multiplex PCR, while TCRdb's copy carries only in-frame clones and drops some. The table has about 210,000 clones, over 80% seen once. Sequenced: PBMCs. The receptors come from a middle-aged man in good health and CMV-seropositive.

The gene calls are TRBV9 and TRBJ2-3, with 8 nucleotides matching TRBD2. The CDR3 contains 17 residues. The trim removed 7 bases at V and 2 bases at J, leaving 15 bases unmatched. Germline lookup yields CDR1 SGDLS and CDR2 YYNGEE. The CDR3 sequence is CASCEGSGIRDTDTQYF. For the CDR3, the DNA is TGTGCCAGCTGCGAAGGTAGCGGGATAAGAGACACAGATACGCAGTATTTT.

This clone appeared once. The gene calls are TRBV9 and TRBJ2-7, with D unclear. The CDR3 has 15 residues. Trimming removed 4 bases from V and 1 base from J, with 15 bases in between. Germline lookup yields CDR1 SGDLS and CDR2 YYNGEE. For the CDR3, the DNA is TGTGCCAGCAGCCCGGGTCCTACCCCTTCCTACGAGCAGTACGTC. Its translation: CASSPGPTPSYEQYV.

This chain connects TRBV7-2 to TRBJ1-5; D is perhaps TRBD1 (6 bases). CDR1 SGHTA and CDR2 FQGNSA come from the germline V gene. There are 13 residues in the CDR3. V dropped 6 bases and J dropped 4 bases, with 10 bases sitting between them. This CDR3 is CASRFDRNQPQHF. The CDR3, as DNA: TGTGCCAGCAGGTTTGACAGGAATCAGCCCCAGCATTTT. Variable domain in full (rest from reference TRBV7-2 and TRBJ1-5): GAGVSQSPSNKVTEKGKDVELRCDPISGHTALYWYRQSLGQGLEFLIYFQGNSAPDKSGLPSDRFSAERTGGSVSTLTIQRTQQEDSAVYLCASRFDRNQPQHFGDGTRLSIL.

J is TRBJ1-1 and V is TRBV2, with D unclear. Germline V gene data show CDR1 as SNHLY and CDR2 as FYNNEI. V shed 1 base and J shed 1 base, with 10 bases lying between them. The CDR3 spans 15 residues. CDR3 in amino acids: CASSEGGLPNTEAFF. In DNA form, the CDR3 reads TGTGCCAGCAGTGAAGGAGGACTGCCGAACACTGAAGCTTTCTTT.

The rearrangement uses TRBV5-6 and TRBJ2-3; the D gene is possibly TRBD2 (6 bases). The length of the CDR3 is 16 residues. Trimming removed 4 bases at V and 3 bases at J, with 18 bases between. Germline CDR1 is SGHDT and CDR2 is YYEEEE. The CDR3 DNA follows: TGTGCCAGCAGCCCTTACGGGGGACCCCAGACAGATACGCAGTATTTT. Translated: CASSPYGGPQTDTQYF.

This clone appeared a few times. This chain uses TRBV25-1 with TRBJ2-5; D is possibly TRBD2 (5 bases). CDR1 and CDR2 from the germline V gene are MGHDK and SYGVNS. The CDR3 is made up of 16 amino acids. Trimming stripped 3 bases from V and 6 bases from J, with 20 bases between. CDR3 sequence reads: CASSDPQDSSWKTQYF. CDR3 nucleotides: TGTGCCAGCAGTGACCCCCAGGACTCGTCATGGAAGACCCAGTACTTC.

CDR3 DNA: TGTGCCAGCAGCCCCGGACTAGCGGAGCTCCTCGTCGAGCAGTACTTC. It specifies CASSPGLAELLVEQYF. The genes are TRBV4-2 and TRBJ2-7; 10 nucleotides match TRBD2. V trimming: 4 bases; J trimming: 6 bases; junction bases outside the gene matches: 12. Germline CDR1 is LGHNA and CDR2 is YNFKEQ. The CDR3 covers 16 residues.

This clone was observed a single time. The chain is built from TRBV5-6 and TRBJ2-1, with 8 bases matching TRBD2. The junction had 9 bases not matched to a gene; V was cut back by 4 bases and J by 12 bases. The CDR3 sequence is 13 residues long. Germline lookup yields CDR1 SGHDT and CDR2 YYEEEE. The CDR3 loop reads CASSLGLAGRQFF. For the CDR3, the DNA is TGTGCCAGCAGCCTCGGACTAGCAGGTCGGCAGTTCTTC.

The chain joins TRBV2 to TRBJ1-5; no clear D. This CDR3 has 15 residues. From germline, CDR1 is SNHLY and CDR2 FYNNEI. Trimming took 4 bases from V and 1 from J, leaving 11 bases between them. The CDR3 protein is CASSGGEVSNQPQHF. For the CDR3, the DNA is TGTGCCAGCAGTGGAGGTGAGGTGAGCAATCAGCCCCAGCATTTT. The complete variable domain, with remaining parts taken from reference TRBV2 and TRBJ1-5, reads EPEVTQTPSHQVTQMGQEVILRCVPISNHLYFYWYRQILGQKVEFLVSFYNNEISEKSEIFDDQFSVERPDGSNFTLKIRSTKLEDSAMYFCASSGGEVSNQPQHFGDGTRLSIL.

The chain joins TRBV6-5 to TRBJ2-4; the match to TRBD1 covers 8 bases. This CDR3 region has 15 residues. Trimming cost V 6 bases and J 3 bases; bases outside gene matches: 7. Germline CDR1 is MNHEY and CDR2 is SVGAGI. The CDR3 loop is CASSLTGDSKNIQYF. The CDR3 DNA is TGTGCCAGCAGCTTGACAGGGGATAGCAAAAACATTCAGTACTTC.

CDR3 sequence reads: CASSAPNQPQHF. The DNA for the CDR3 is TGTGCCAGCAGTGCCCCTAATCAGCCCCAGCATTTT. V and J are TRBV6-1 and TRBJ1-5, with D uncertain. There are 12 residues in the CDR3. V lost 4 bases to trimming and J lost 4 bases, with 5 bases between them. Germline CDR1 is MNHNS and CDR2 is SASEGT.

The rearrangement joins TRBV30 to TRBJ1-4, with TRBD1 matching 8 bases. Germline CDR1 and CDR2: GTSNPN and SVGIG (reference sequence). The CDR3 covers 17 residues. V shed 5 bases, J shed 0 bases, and the junction held 11 bases outside the gene matches. The CDR3, as DNA: TGTGCCTGGGCCGGGACAGGTCGATTTGCAACTAATGAAAAACTGTTTTTT. Translation: CAWAGTGRFATNEKLFF.

This clone was detected only a few times. V is TRBV6-1 and J is TRBJ1-2; 9 bases are a match to TRBD1. The CDR3 spans 13 residues. V dropped 6 bases and J dropped 8; count of bases not matched to a gene: 7. In germline, CDR1 is MNHNS, CDR2 SASEGT. DNA for the CDR3: TGTGCCAGCAGATCGGACAGGGGCCGGGGCTACACCTTC. It yields the protein CASRSDRGRGYTF.

The chain employs TRBV7-6 and TRBJ1-1, with 10 nucleotides matching TRBD1. V lost 5 bases, J lost 6 bases, and 9 bases stayed unmatched. Germline V gene data show CDR1 as SGHVS and CDR2 as FNYEAQ. The length of the CDR3 is 15 residues. CDR3 in DNA: TGTGCCAGCAGCCAAGGCGAGGGACAGGGGCCTGAAGCTTTCTTT. Translating gives CASSQGEGQGPEAFF.

The V call is TRBV5-4, the J call TRBJ2-1, with D hard to call. Germline CDR1 reads SGHNT; CDR2 reads YYREEE (reference sequence). The CDR3 totals 15 residues. Trimming took off 4 bases at V and 5 bases at J, with 16 bases between the two ends. The CDR3 coding sequence is TGTGCCAGCAGCCCCAGAACCAGCGAGAACAATGAGCAGTTCTTC. It yields the protein CASSPRTSENNEQFF.

This rearrangement joins TRBV21-1 to TRBJ2-7; TRBD1 is taken as the D call from the table, unchecked against the DNA. TRBV21-1 is a documented pseudogene. The CDR3 has 12 residues. As DNA, the CDR3 is TGTGCCAGCACCTGGGACAGTTACGAGCAGTACGTC. Protein sequence: CASTWDSYEQYV.

V is TRBV19 and J is TRBJ1-5, with 11 bases lining up with TRBD1. V gave up 8 bases and J gave up 4 bases; unmatched junction bases: 1. This CDR3 has 13 residues. Germline CDR1 and CDR2: LNHDA and SQIVND (reference sequence). CDR3 nucleotide sequence: TGTGCCAGTGGGACAGGGGGAAATCAGCCCCAGCATTTT. Translated, it gives CASGTGGNQPQHF.

This clone was detected only once. This chain connects TRBV11-2 to TRBJ1-1; TRBD1 agrees at 8 bases. This CDR3 contains 15 residues. The germline CDR1 and CDR2 sequences are SGHAT and FQNNGV. V trimming: 5 bases; J trimming: 1 base; junction bases outside the gene matches: 6. This CDR3 is CASSMLDRANTEAFF. CDR3 nucleotide sequence: TGTGCCAGCAGCATGCTGGACAGGGCGAACACTGAAGCTTTCTTT.

The rearrangement links TRBV5-1 to TRBJ2-7; 11 positions agree with TRBD1. V was pared by 4 bases and J by 6 bases, with 6 bases of the junction left unmatched. CDR1 and CDR2 (germline): SGHRS, YFSETQ. The CDR3 has 14 residues. The CDR3 spells CASSGRDRGSEQYF. The CDR3 DNA sequence: TGCGCCAGCAGCGGCCGGGACAGGGGGTCCGAGCAGTACTTC.

The chain uses TRBV9 and TRBJ2-7, with 7 bases lining up with TRBD2. Trimming at V came to 2 bases and at J to 1 base, leaving 3 bases not matched to a gene. This CDR3 spans 14 amino acids. Germline V gene sequence: CDR1 SGDLS, CDR2 YYNGEE. CDR3 loop: CASSVSSGSYEQYF. In nucleotides, the CDR3 is TGTGCCAGCAGCGTCTCTAGCGGATCCTACGAGCAGTACTTC.

This rearrangement joins TRBV19 to TRBJ1-4; D possibly corresponds to TRBD1 (6 bases). Trimming cost V 5 bases and J 8 bases, with 18 bases left between them. Germline V lookup: CDR1 LNHDA, CDR2 SQIVND (reference sequence). The CDR3 totals 15 residues. The CDR3 nucleotides are TGTGCCAGTAGTTCTCCCAGGGGCGCGAAGGAAAAACTGTTTTTT. Translating it yields CASSSPRGAKEKLFF.

V and J are TRBV10-2 and TRBJ2-7; D gene uncertain. Germline CDR1 is WSHSY and CDR2 is SAAADI. The CDR3 has 14 amino acids. The germline V and J ends were trimmed by 7 bases and 0 bases, with 13 bases remaining between them. The CDR3, as DNA: TGCGCCAGCACCGACTCGACCTTCTCCTACGAGCAGTACGTC. Protein sequence: CASTDSTFSYEQYV.

The chain links TRBV27 to TRBJ2-7, with D possibly being TRBD1 (6 bases). The length of the CDR3 is 14 residues. The germline V gene encodes CDR1 MNHEY and CDR2 SMNVEV (reference sequence). With 6 bases removed from V and 3 bases from J, the gap between germline ends came to 15 bases. The CDR3 DNA is TGTGCCAGCAGCCCCGACAGGCTAGTCTACGAGCAGTACTTC. Translated, it gives CASSPDRLVYEQYF.

The chain employs TRBV7-3 and TRBJ2-1, with TRBD2 matching 14 bases. The CDR3 runs to 17 residues. Trimming at V came to 4 bases and at J to 6 bases, leaving 8 bases not matched to a gene. The germline V gene encodes CDR1 SGHTA and CDR2 FQGTGA. The CDR3 DNA is TGTGCCAGCAGCTCCCCGGGACTAGCGGGAGCTGTCAATGAGCAGTTCTTC. Its protein is CASSSPGLAGAVNEQFF.

The chain has TRBV28 and TRBJ2-7, with D perhaps matching TRBD2 (6 bases). The CDR3 length is 15 residues. Trimming cost V 8 bases and J 0 bases, with 17 bases left between them. Germline values: CDR1 MDHEN, CDR2 SYDVKM. The CDR3 DNA follows: TGTGCCAGCCGCCAAAGCGGGTCGAGCTCCTACGAGCAGTACTTC. This translates into CASRQSGSSSYEQYF.